This is a list of T cell receptor beta chains from one sample in a study of Tregs in tolerant kidney transplant recipients. Assay used: immunoSEQ multiplex PCR; TCRdb lists only in-frame clones, some missing. The data hold about 240,000 clones, with 80% to 85% observed a single time. Sequencing was done on a sample of CD4+ T cells from blood. These receptors came from a human donor in good health. Each CDR3 is given with its conserved first and last residue. The D gene is left open where the match is weak. The size entry is marked missing in some rows and otherwise reads once, few, many or a size class.

j_call | clone_size | v_call | d_call | cdr3_nt | cdr3_aa
TRBJ1-5 | once | TRBV30 | - | TGTGCCTGGAATACCTTTGGCAATCAGCCCCAGCATTTT | CAWNTFGNQPQHF
TRBJ1-6 | once | TRBV6-6 | TRBD1 | TGTGCCAGCAGCCCGGACAGGGTACAGAATTCACCCCTCCACTTT | CASSPDRVQNSPLHF
TRBJ2-1 | - | TRBV6-4 | TRBD2 | TGTGCCAGCAGTGACCTAGCGGGTTCCTCCTACAATGAGCAGTTCTTC | CASSDLAGSSYNEQFF
TRBJ1-1 | - | TRBV7-2 | - | TGTGCCAGCAGCATAACATGGAACACTGAAGCTTTCTTT | CASSITWNTEAFF
TRBJ2-2 | - | TRBV19 | - | TGTGCCAGTAGTATTTGGGGCACCGGGGAGCTGTTTTTT | CASSIWGTGELFF
TRBJ2-7 | - | TRBV6-5 | TRBD1 | TGTGCCAGCAGTCGGCCGGGACAGGGGTTCGAGCAGTACTTC | CASSRPGQGFEQYF
TRBJ1-6 | - | TRBV6-5 | - | TGTGCCAGCAGTTACTCGGATTCACCCCTCCACTTT | CASSYSDSPLHF
TRBJ2-1 | - | TRBV19 | TRBD2 | TGTGCCAGTAGTAAGGCCGGGACTAGTCTCAATGAGCAGTTCTTC | CASSKAGTSLNEQFF
TRBJ1-4 | - | TRBV11-2 | TRBD1 | TGTGCCAGCAGCTTATGGGGGACAGGGGATGAAAAACTGTTTTTT | CASSLWGTGDEKLFF
TRBJ2-1 | - | TRBV19 | TRBD2 | TGTGCCACCGGGCTAGCGGCTTCCTACAATGAGCAGTTCTTC | CATGLAASYNEQFF
TRBJ1-1 | few | TRBV6-5 | - | TGTGCCAGCAGTTACTCGAGTAGCCGGCCCCGCACTGAAGCTTTCTTT | CASSYSSSRPRTEAFF
TRBJ2-3 | once | TRBV12-5 | - | TGTGCTAGTGGGTCGGTCCGCTATACGCAGTATTTT | CASGSVRYTQYF
TRBJ1-5 | - | TRBV5-8 | - | TGTGCCAGCAGCGCGGGACAACTGATCTATAGCAATCAGCCCCAGCATTTT | CASSAGQLIYSNQPQHF
TRBJ2-3 | once | TRBV2 | - | TGTGCCAGCAGTGTGTTGGCTAGGGGGTCGGGAGATACGCAGTATTTT | CASSVLARGSGDTQYF
TRBJ2-3 | - | TRBV25-1 | - | TGTGCCAGCAGTGAAGCACTAAGCACAGATACGCAGTATTTT | CASSEALSTDTQYF
TRBJ2-1 | - | TRBV19 | TRBD2 | TGTGCCAGTAGTACTGCGGGAGCAGCCAATGAGCAGTTCTTC | CASSTAGAANEQFF
TRBJ1-2 | - | TRBV6-5 | - | TGTGCCAGCAGTAGGACAGCTAACTATGGCTACACCTTC | CASSRTANYGYTF
TRBJ1-1 | few | TRBV11-2 | - | TGTGCCAGCAGCTTAGGAGTAGGGGCTAGCACTGAAGCTTTCTTT | CASSLGVGASTEAFF
TRBJ1-3 | few | TRBV10-3 | - | TGTGCCATCAACGGGGGTCCTGGAAACACCATATATTTT | CAINGGPGNTIYF
TRBJ2-1 | - | TRBV7-8 | TRBD1 | TGTGCCAGCAGCTTAAGGCAGGGGGCAGGTATATACAATGAGCAGTTCTTC | CASSLRQGAGIYNEQFF
TRBJ2-7 | - | TRBV7-9 | TRBD2 | TGTGCCAGCAGCCTTCGGGGGGGGCCTCCCTCCTACGAGCAGTACTTC | CASSLRGGPPSYEQYF
TRBJ2-7 | - | TRBV18 | - | TGTGCCAGCTCACCAAACGGGGTCAGCTCCTACGAGCAGTACTTC | CASSPNGVSSYEQYF
TRBJ1-1 | - | TRBV10-1 | TRBD1 | TGCGCCAGCAGACCGGACAGGGTTAGGCGCACTGAAGCTTTCTTT | CASRPDRVRRTEAFF
TRBJ2-1 | once | TRBV7-8 | TRBD2 | TGTGCCAGCAGACTACCGGGACTAGCGGGAGTAGGTCTGTTCTTC | CASRLPGLAGVGLFF
TRBJ2-3 | - | TRBV5-1 | TRBD1 | TGCGCCAGCAGCTTCGCCACAGGGGCGACAGATACGCAGTATTTT | CASSFATGATDTQYF
TRBJ1-1 | few | TRBV6-6 | - | TGTGCCAGCAGTTATCTGGACGGAGGGAACACTGAAGCTTTCTTT | CASSYLDGGNTEAFF
TRBJ2-7 | - | TRBV30 | TRBD1 | TGTGCCTGGAGTGTAGGGGGCGACAGGGAGCAGTACTTC | CAWSVGGDREQYF
TRBJ2-1 | - | TRBV19 | - | TGTGCCAGTAGTAAGTTGCTCCGGGGGGAGCAGTTCTTC | CASSKLLRGEQFF
TRBJ1-4 | - | TRBV10-2 | - | TGCGCCAGCAGTGAGAAGGATGAAAAACTGTTTTTT | CASSEKDEKLFF
TRBJ2-3 | - | TRBV2 | TRBD2 | TGTGCCAGCCGCCCTTGGGGGAGGGGCACAGATACGCAGTATTTT | CASRPWGRGTDTQYF
TRBJ2-7 | - | TRBV5-1 | - | TGCGCCAGCAGCATTACGACAGAGAGCTCCTACGAGCAGTACTTC | CASSITTESSYEQYF
TRBJ2-3 | - | TRBV11-2 | - | TGTGCCAGCAGGCCCCTCGGTACGGAACCAGATACGCAGTATTTT | CASRPLGTEPDTQYF
TRBJ1-1 | - | TRBV6-5 | - | TGTGCCAGCAGTTACTTAGAGGGAGGAGGCACTGAAGCTTTCTTT | CASSYLEGGGTEAFF
TRBJ2-2 | - | TRBV11-1 | TRBD2 | TGTGCCAGCAGCCGTTTTAGCGGGAGGATTAGGTCCGGGGAGCTGTTTTTT | CASSRFSGRIRSGELFF
TRBJ1-6 | - | TRBV18 | - | TGTGCCAGCTCACCACAATCAGGGGATTCACCCCTCCACTTT | CASSPQSGDSPLHF
TRBJ1-4 | - | TRBV5-8 | - | TGTGCCAGCAGCTTGGCCAGGGTTGGGACGAATGAAAAACTGTTTTTT | CASSLARVGTNEKLFF
TRBJ1-5 | - | TRBV6-5 | - | TGTGCCAGCAGTTACTCGAGGTATAGCAATCAGCCCCAGCATTTT | CASSYSRYSNQPQHF
TRBJ1-3 | once | TRBV19 | - | TGTGCCAGTAGTATAACCGAGGCCCACTCTGGAAACACCATATATTTT | CASSITEAHSGNTIYF